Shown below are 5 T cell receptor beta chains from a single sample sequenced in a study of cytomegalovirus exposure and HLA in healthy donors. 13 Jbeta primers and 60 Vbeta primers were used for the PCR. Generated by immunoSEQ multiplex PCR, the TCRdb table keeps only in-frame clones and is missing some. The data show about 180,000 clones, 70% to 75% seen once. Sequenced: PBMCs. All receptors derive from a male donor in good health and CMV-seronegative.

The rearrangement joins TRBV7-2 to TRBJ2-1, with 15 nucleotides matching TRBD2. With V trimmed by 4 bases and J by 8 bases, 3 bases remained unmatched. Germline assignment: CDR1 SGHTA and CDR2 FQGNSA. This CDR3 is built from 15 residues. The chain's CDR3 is CASSSGTSGGYEQFF. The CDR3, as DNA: TGTGCCAGCAGCTCGGGGACTAGCGGGGGGTATGAGCAGTTCTTC.

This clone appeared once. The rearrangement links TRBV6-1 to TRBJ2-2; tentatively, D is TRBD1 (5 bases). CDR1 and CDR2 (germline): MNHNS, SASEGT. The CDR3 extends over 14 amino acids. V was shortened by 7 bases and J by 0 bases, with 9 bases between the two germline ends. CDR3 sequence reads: CASKGHPNTGELFF. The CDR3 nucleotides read TGTGCCAGCAAAGGACATCCGAACACCGGGGAGCTGTTTTTT.

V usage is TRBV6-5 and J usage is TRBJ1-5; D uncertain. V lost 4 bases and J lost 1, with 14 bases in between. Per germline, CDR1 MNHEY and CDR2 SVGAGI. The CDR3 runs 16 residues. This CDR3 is CASSSHGVGSNQPQHF. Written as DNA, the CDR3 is TGTGCCAGCAGTTCCCACGGGGTAGGGAGCAATCAGCCCCAGCATTTT.

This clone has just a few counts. The CDR3 is CASSLLAGVIYNEQFF. CDR3 in DNA: TGCGCCAGCAGCTTGCTAGCGGGAGTTATCTACAATGAGCAGTTCTTC. This sequence joins TRBV5-1 and TRBJ2-1; 10 bases are a match to TRBD2. Trimming took 1 base from V and 3 from J; bases not matched to a gene: 4. This CDR3 has 16 amino acids. Per the germline V gene, CDR1 is SGHRS and CDR2 is YFSETQ.

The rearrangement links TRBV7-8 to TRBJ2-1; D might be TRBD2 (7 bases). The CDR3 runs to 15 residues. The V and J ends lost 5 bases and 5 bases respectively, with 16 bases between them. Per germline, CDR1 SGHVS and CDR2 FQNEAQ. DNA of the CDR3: TGTGCCAGCAGCGAGGGGGGGGTTAGGCACAATGAGCAGTTCTTC. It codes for CASSEGGVRHNEQFF. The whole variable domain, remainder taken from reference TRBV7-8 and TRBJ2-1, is GAGVSQSPRYKVAKRGQDVALRCDPISGHVSLFWYQQALGQGPEFLTYFQNEAQLDKSGLPSDRFFAERPEGSVSTLKIQRTQQEDSAVYLCASSEGGVRHNEQFFGPGTRLTVL.